This is a list of T cell receptor beta chains from one sample in a study of human T cells and chemical hapten exposure. TCRdb re-analysed the RACE reads in MiXCR, keeping a single row per CDR3 protein. Seen here are some 380,000 distinct CDR3 sequences, 4.8% observed once, and the top ten hold 2% to 2.5%. The material was whole blood, obtained in connection with sensitization to the hapten diphenylcyclopropenone (DPC). Receptor source: a woman aged 50 to 60 with alopecia areata. Some clones in this sample may be carry-over from other donors' samples. CDR3s include the opening cysteine and the closing phenylalanine or tryptophan. Each record gives: V gene, D gene, clone size, J gene, CDR3 protein, CDR3 DNA. The D gene is left open where the match is weak. Size values are once, few and many counts, or a class for expanded clones, and some rows have none.

>TRBV27|.|few|TRBJ2-7
CASSLSRGSSYEQYF
TGTGCCAGCAGTTTATCGCGAGGGAGCTCCTACGAGCAGTACTTC
>TRBV29-1|.|many|TRBJ2-6
CSVAAVSGANVLTF
TGCAGCGTTGCGGCGGTCTCTGGGGCCAACGTCCTGACTTTC
>TRBV7-9|.|.|TRBJ1-1
CASTLRNTEAFF
TGTGCCAGCACCCTCCGTAACACTGAAGCTTTCTTT
>TRBV7-9|.|many|TRBJ1-4
CASSLDSATNEKLFF
TGTGCCAGCAGCTTGGACTCCGCAACTAATGAAAAACTGTTTTTT
>TRBV11-2|.|many|TRBJ1-4
CASSPGAREKLFF
TGTGCCAGCAGCCCAGGGGCACGTGAAAAACTGTTTTTT
>TRBV29-1|.|many|TRBJ2-5
CSATATGRGTQYF
TGCAGCGCTACAGCCACCGGCCGGGGGACCCAGTACTTC
>TRBV7-9|TRBD2|.|TRBJ2-1
CASSSILAKADEQFF
TGTGCCAGCAGCTCTATACTAGCGAAAGCGGATGAGCAGTTCTTC
>TRBV11-2|.|.|TRBJ1-4
CASSLARLATNEKLFF
TGTGCCAGCAGCTTAGCAAGGCTTGCAACTAATGAAAAACTGTTTTTT
>TRBV5-1|TRBD1|many|TRBJ1-1
CASRATGVRTEAFF
TGCGCCAGCAGGGCGACAGGGGTTAGGACTGAAGCTTTCTTT
>TRBV20-1|TRBD2|few|TRBJ2-3
CSAREAGTSTDTQYF
TGCAGTGCTAGAGAAGCGGGAACTAGCACAGATACGCAGTATTTT
>TRBV10-2|TRBD1|many|TRBJ2-5
CASSEWDSLGTQYF
TGCGCCAGCAGTGAGTGGGACAGTCTAGGGACCCAGTACTTC
>TRBV9|.|many|TRBJ1-5
CASSVGREVGQPQHF
TGTGCCAGCAGCGTAGGAAGGGAGGTCGGTCAGCCCCAGCATTTT
>TRBV20-1|.|few|TRBJ2-7
CSARGGSRPYEQYF
TGCAGTGCTAGGGGGGGTAGCCGGCCCTACGAGCAGTACTTC
>TRBV11-2|.|many|TRBJ1-4
CASAAGAREKLFF
TGTGCCAGCGCGGCAGGGGCGCGTGAAAAACTGTTTTTT
>TRBV7-9|TRBD1|many|TRBJ2-1
CASSPPGQGIYNEQFF
TGTGCCAGCAGCCCCCCGGGACAGGGGATTTACAATGAGCAGTTCTTC
>TRBV7-2|.|many|TRBJ2-7
CASSSPPFSMRVSYEQYF
TGTGCCAGCAGCTCACCCCCCTTTAGCATGCGAGTATCCTACGAGCAGTACTTC
>TRBV2|.|many|TRBJ1-2
CASYGATGINYGYTF
TGTGCCAGCTACGGGGCGACAGGAATTAACTATGGCTACACCTTC
>TRBV14|TRBD2|few|TRBJ2-3
CASSRILGLVPDTQYF
TGTGCCAGCAGCCGCATATTAGGACTAGTTCCAGATACGCAGTATTTT
>TRBV7-3|.|few|TRBJ1-6
CASSRGVSSPLHF
TGTGCCAGCAGCCGGGGGGTCAGTTCACCCCTCCACTTT
>TRBV12-3/TRBV12-4|TRBD2|many|TRBJ2-3
CASSTLAGRDTQYF
TGTGCCAGCAGTACTCTAGCGGGGAGAGATACGCAGTATTTT
>TRBV2|TRBD1|few|TRBJ2-2
CASSVGTGATGELFF
TGTGCCAGCAGTGTAGGGACAGGGGCCACCGGGGAGCTGTTTTTT
>TRBV4-1|.|.|TRBJ2-5
CASGRGSGETQYF
TGCGCCAGCGGTCGGGGTTCAGGAGAGACCCAGTACTTC
>TRBV9|TRBD1|few|TRBJ1-1
CASAPGQGMNTEAFF
TGTGCCAGCGCTCCAGGACAGGGGATGAACACTGAAGCTTTCTTT
>TRBV15|.|many|TRBJ2-1
CATSRTSSEQFF
TGTGCCACCAGCAGAACTTCTAGTGAGCAGTTCTTC
>TRBV20-1|.|few|TRBJ1-4
CSAREHRLSAEKLFF
TGCAGTGCTAGAGAACATAGATTATCGGCTGAAAAACTGTTTTTT
>TRBV29-1|.|.|TRBJ2-2
CSVALGITGELFF
TGCAGCGTTGCCCTGGGAATCACCGGGGAGCTGTTTTTT
>TRBV12-3/TRBV12-4|TRBD1|many|TRBJ1-2
CASSLGGTGNGYTF
TGTGCCAGCAGTTTAGGGGGGACAGGGAATGGCTACACCTTC
>TRBV28|.|many|TRBJ2-6
CASSSGANVLTF
TGTGCCAGCAGCTCTGGGGCCAACGTCCTGACTTTC
>TRBV7-2|TRBD2|many|TRBJ2-3
CASSPFGGASTDTQYF
TGTGCCAGCAGCCCTTTCGGGGGGGCTAGCACAGATACGCAGTATTTT
>TRBV6-6|TRBD1|many|TRBJ1-2
CASSYGQGTNYGYTF
TGTGCCAGCAGTTACGGACAGGGCACTAACTATGGCTACACCTTC
>TRBV6-1|TRBD1|many|TRBJ2-7
CASSETGQGLEQYF
TGTGCCAGCAGTGAAACGGGACAGGGCCTGGAGCAGTACTTC
>TRBV12-3/TRBV12-4|.|many|TRBJ1-1
CASSLGVNTEAFF
TGTGCCAGCAGTTTAGGGGTGAACACTGAAGCTTTCTTT
>TRBV15|TRBD2|few|TRBJ2-5
CATSRPVERELETQYF
TGTGCCACCAGCAGACCCGTCGAGCGGGAGTTGGAGACCCAGTACTTC
>TRBV10-3|TRBD1|many|TRBJ2-2
CAISEPPGTVVTGELFF
TGTGCCATCAGTGAGCCCCCCGGGACAGTGGTCACCGGGGAGCTGTTTTTT
>TRBV20-1|.|few|TRBJ2-1
CSARDRARSMSYNEQFF
TGCAGTGCTAGAGATCGGGCGAGGTCGATGAGCTACAATGAGCAGTTCTTC
>TRBV5-1|.|few|TRBJ2-5
CASSLGASVQETQYF
TGCGCCAGCAGCTTGGGGGCTAGCGTCCAAGAGACCCAGTACTTC
>TRBV29-1|.|.|TRBJ1-2
CSVNWDSRRANYGYTF
TGCAGCGTCAACTGGGACTCCCGACGGGCTAACTATGGCTACACCTTC
>TRBV4-1|TRBD1|many|TRBJ1-3
CASSQGRQGKFGNTIYF
TGCGCCAGCAGCCAGGGGCGACAGGGGAAGTTCGGAAACACCATATATTTT
>TRBV6-5|.|.|TRBJ2-1
CASSYQEGKQFF
TGTGCCAGCAGTTATCAGGAGGGTAAGCAGTTCTTC
>TRBV9|TRBD1|many|TRBJ1-4
CASSDGQGETEKLFF
TGTGCCAGCAGCGACGGACAGGGGGAAACTGAAAAACTGTTTTTT
>TRBV19|.|.|TRBJ1-1
CASSTENTEAFF
TGTGCCAGTAGTACCGAGAACACTGAAGCTTTCTTT
>TRBV9|.|few|TRBJ2-3
CASSNSGTDTQYF
TGTGCCAGCAGCAATAGCGGCACAGATACGCAGTATTTT
>TRBV6-6|.|many|TRBJ2-7
CASSKTGSSYEQYF
TGTGCCAGCAGCAAGACGGGGTCCTCCTACGAGCAGTACTTC
>TRBV20-1|.|few|TRBJ2-7
CSARPFYEQYF
TGCAGTGCTAGGCCTTTCTACGAGCAGTACTTC
>TRBV15|.|many|TRBJ2-6
CATSSRTGPGANVLTF
TGTGCCACCAGCAGCCGGACGGGCCCTGGGGCCAACGTCCTGACTTTC
>TRBV6-5|.|.|TRBJ1-1
CASNPVGYTEAFF
TGTGCCAGCAATCCAGTAGGTTACACTGAAGCTTTCTTT
>TRBV29-1|.|many|TRBJ1-1
CSVGLTGTEAFF
TGCAGCGTTGGCTTAACAGGGACTGAAGCTTTCTTT
>TRBV3-1|.|.|TRBJ2-5
CASSPVPGQQETQYF
TGTGCCAGCAGCCCGGTACCGGGCCAACAAGAGACCCAGTACTTC
>TRBV12-3/TRBV12-4|.|many|TRBJ1-1
CASRIETEAFF
TGTGCCAGCAGAATAGAGACTGAAGCTTTCTTT
>TRBV20-1|TRBD2|many|TRBJ2-3
CSASPGGGLAGRVTDTQYF
TGCAGTGCTAGCCCCGGGGGTGGACTAGCGGGTAGAGTCACAGATACGCAGTATTTT
>TRBV4-1|.|.|TRBJ1-1
CASSQALTGMRTEAFF
TGCGCCAGCAGCCAAGCCCTGACAGGTATGAGAACTGAAGCTTTCTTT
>TRBV12-3/TRBV12-4|TRBD1|.|TRBJ1-1
CASSLYRQGRTTEAFF
TGTGCCAGCAGCCTTTACCGACAGGGGCGGACCACTGAAGCTTTCTTT
>TRBV28|TRBD1|few|TRBJ1-4
CASSPPTGRGEKLFF
TGTGCCAGCAGCCCGCCGACAGGGAGGGGTGAAAAACTGTTTTTT
>TRBV20-1|TRBD1|many|TRBJ1-1
CSALHPGQGNTEAFF
TGCAGTGCGCTCCATCCGGGACAGGGGAACACTGAAGCTTTCTTT
>TRBV28|.|.|TRBJ2-5
CASSPPPDTSGETQYF
TGTGCCAGCAGCCCGCCCCCAGACACCTCGGGGGAGACCCAGTACTTC
>TRBV10-3|.|many|TRBJ2-3
CAISEQESETDTQYF
TGTGCCATCAGTGAGCAAGAGAGTGAAACAGATACGCAGTATTTT
>TRBV3-1|TRBD2|many|TRBJ2-2
CASSQEPAGGPGELFF
TGTGCCAGCAGCCAAGAACCAGCGGGAGGTCCCGGGGAGCTGTTTTTT
>TRBV7-8|TRBD2|.|TRBJ2-2
CASSLRERGMNTGELFF
TGTGCCAGCAGCTTACGTGAGCGGGGAATGAACACCGGGGAGCTGTTTTTT
>TRBV3-1|.|.|TRBJ2-7
CASSQEGKEQYF
TGTGCCAGCAGCCAAGAAGGGAAGGAGCAGTACTTC
>TRBV29-1|.|many|TRBJ1-5
CSVGTDQNQPQHF
TGCAGCGTTGGGACAGACCAAAATCAGCCCCAGCATTTT